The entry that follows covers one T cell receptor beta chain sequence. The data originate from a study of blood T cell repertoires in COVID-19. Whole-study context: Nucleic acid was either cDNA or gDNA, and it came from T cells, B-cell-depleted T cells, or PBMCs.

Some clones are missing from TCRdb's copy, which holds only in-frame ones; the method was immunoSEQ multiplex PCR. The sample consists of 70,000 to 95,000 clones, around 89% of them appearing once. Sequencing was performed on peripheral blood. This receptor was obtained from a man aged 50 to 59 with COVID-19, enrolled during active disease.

This CDR3 is CASSKEGVEQPQHF. CDR3 sequence (DNA): TGTGCCAGCAGCAAAGAGGGGGTGGAGCAGCCCCAGCATTTT. The chain carries TRBV21-1 and TRBJ1-5; the DNA was not compared with TRBD1, the D call given in the table. TRBV21-1 is a pseudogene locus. The CDR3 is 14 residues long.